The 24 T cell receptor beta chains below come from one sample, sequenced in a study of long-term antiretroviral therapy in people with HIV. Investigators performed immunoSEQ version v3.0 at survey level. Profiling relied on immunoSEQ multiplex PCR, and the TCRdb table lists in-frame clones only, not all of them. The sample has 13,000 to 15,000 clones, approximately 88% seen once. Sequencing used unsorted PBMCs, obtained 6.2 years after starting antiretroviral therapy. Every receptor here comes from a man aged 40-50 years with HIV.

The chain couples TRBV30 to TRBJ2-2; 8 bases are shared with TRBD1. CDR3 size: 15 residues. From germline, CDR1 is GTSNPN and CDR2 SVGIG (reference sequence). Unmatched junction bases numbered 13, after V lost 7 bases and J lost 6 bases. The CDR3: CAFRTGSIKSGELFF. Written as DNA, the CDR3 is TGTGCCTTCCGGACAGGGAGCATTAAATCCGGGGAGCTGTTTTTT.

V and J are TRBV6-5 and TRBJ1-1; 9 nucleotides line up with TRBD1. Unmatched junction bases numbered 6, after V lost 5 bases and J lost 8 bases. The CDR3 extends over 13 amino acids. CDR1 and CDR2 (germline): MNHEY, SVGAGI. This CDR3 reads CASSPTGGTEAFF. The CDR3 DNA follows: TGTGCCAGCAGTCCGACAGGGGGGACGGAAGCTTTCTTT.

The CDR3 sequence is CASSLQQNTEAFF. CDR3 DNA sequence: TGTGCCAGCAGTCTACAGCAGAACACTGAAGCTTTCTTT. This chain links TRBV27 with TRBJ1-1; no reliable D call. V lost 5 bases and J 1 base, leaving 8 bases between the germline ends. CDR1 and CDR2 (germline): MNHEY, SMNVEV (reference sequence). The CDR3 runs 13 residues.

The chain carries TRBV9 and TRBJ2-2, with D perhaps TRBD2 (6 bases). V gave up 5 bases and J gave up 7 bases, with 24 bases separating them. The germline gives CDR1 SGDLS, CDR2 YYNGEE. The CDR3 runs 17 residues. The CDR3 DNA follows: TGTGCCAGCAGAAAGGACCATAGGCGGGACCTGGGCGGGGAGCTGTTTTTT. Translating it yields CASRKDHRRDLGGELFF.

J is TRBJ2-1 and V is TRBV5-1; D possibly uses TRBD1 or TRBD2 (5 bases each). The CDR3 runs 13 residues. Trimming left V 3 bases short and J 6 bases short, with 10 bases between. From germline, CDR1 is SGHRS and CDR2 YFSETQ. The CDR3 region has the DNA TGCGCCAGCAGCTCGGGACCGAGCAATGAGCAGTTCTTC. Residues: CASSSGPSNEQFF.

The chain recombines TRBV13 with TRBJ2-7; the D call may be TRBD1 or TRBD2 (5 bases each). The length of the CDR3 is 17 residues. The V gene lost 7 bases and the J gene lost 4 bases, with 26 bases spanning the gap. Germline V gene lookup returns CDR1 PRHDT and CDR2 FYEKMQ (reference sequence). The CDR3 region is CASILSGGPGPQYEQYF. CDR3 coding DNA: TGTGCCAGCATCCTCAGTGGAGGTCCGGGACCTCAGTACGAGCAGTACTTC.

This clone appeared a single time. The genes are TRBV11-2 and TRBJ2-1; unclear D gene. V lost 4 bases, J lost 7 bases, and 14 bases lay in between. Germline lookup yields CDR1 SGHAT and CDR2 FQNNGV. CDR3 length: 14 amino acids. The CDR3 region is CASSSHTESNEQFF. The CDR3 coding sequence is TGTGCCAGCAGCTCCCATACAGAGTCAAATGAGCAGTTCTTC.

The chain combines TRBV5-4 with TRBJ1-1; 7 nucleotides align to TRBD1. The CDR3 is made up of 15 amino acids. V lost 0 bases and J lost 5; bases outside the gene matches: 7. Germline V gene lookup returns CDR1 SGHNT and CDR2 YYREEE (reference sequence). DNA for the CDR3: TGTGCCAGCAGCTTGGTCTCGTCAGGGGGGACTGAAGCTTTCTTT. The encoded protein is CASSLVSSGGTEAFF.

The sample holds a few counts of this clone. The V gene is TRBV5-4, the J gene TRBJ2-7; D unclear. Deletions cut 3 bases from V and 6 bases from J, with 10 bases between. The CDR3 extends over 12 amino acids. The V gene's germline CDR1 is SGHNT and CDR2 YYREEE (reference sequence). CDR3 loop: CASSSLVPEQYF. DNA of the CDR3: TGTGCCAGCAGCTCCCTAGTTCCCGAGCAGTACTTC.

V usage is TRBV18 and J usage is TRBJ2-5, with D hard to call. CDR1 KGHSH and CDR2 LQKENI come from the germline V gene. V gave up 2 bases and J gave up 5 bases, with 3 bases separating them. This CDR3 comprises 11 residues. CDR3 DNA sequence: TGTGCCAGCTCACCAAGGGAGACCCAGTACTTC. It is translated as CASSPRETQYF.

V gene TRBV5-4 combines with J gene TRBJ1-5; the match to TRBD1 covers 7 bases. The CDR3 sequence is 15 residues long. With 4 bases clipped from V and 0 bases from J, the junction kept 4 bases outside the gene matches. CDR1 is SGHNT, CDR2 YYREEE, per germline (reference sequence). The CDR3 here is CASSIDRDSNQPQHF. For the CDR3, the DNA is TGTGCCAGCAGCATAGACAGGGATAGCAATCAGCCCCAGCATTTT.

The chain uses TRBV5-1 and TRBJ2-5; perhaps TRBD2 as D (5 bases). Deletions cut 0 bases from V and 5 bases from J, with 11 bases between. The CDR3 spans 14 residues. The germline V gene has CDR1 SGHRS and CDR2 YFSETQ. This chain's CDR3 is CASSLVLSGETQYF. The DNA of the CDR3 is TGCGCCAGCAGCTTGGTTCTGTCGGGGGAGACCCAGTACTTC.

The chain is built from TRBV19 and TRBJ2-7; possible D gene TRBD2, 5 bases. In germline, CDR1 is LNHDA, CDR2 SQIVND (reference sequence). V lost 5 bases and J lost 2, with 13 bases in between. CDR3 length equals 14 residues. The CDR3 here is CASSPGGGPYEQYF. DNA for the CDR3: TGTGCCAGTAGTCCAGGCGGCGGGCCCTACGAGCAGTACTTC.

The rearrangement links TRBV5-4 to TRBJ2-7, with D perhaps matching TRBD2 (5 bases). This CDR3 has 15 amino acids. Per the germline V gene, CDR1 is SGHNT and CDR2 is YYREEE (reference sequence). The V end lost 4 bases, the J end lost 0 bases, and 14 bases lay between the germline ends. CDR3 region: CASSPARALSYEQYF. CDR3 in DNA: TGTGCCAGCAGCCCGGCGCGGGCCCTCTCCTACGAGCAGTACTTC.

The chain employs TRBV5-1 and TRBJ2-2; TRBD2 is a possible D gene (6 bases). The length of the CDR3 is 16 residues. V lost 4 bases and J 5 bases, leaving 18 bases between the germline ends. The germline gives CDR1 SGHRS, CDR2 YFSETQ. CDR3 loop: CASSTGTRGTTGELFF. DNA for the CDR3: TGCGCCAGCAGCACGGGGACCCGGGGGACTACCGGGGAGCTGTTTTTT.

In its sample, this clone was seen a few times. This sequence joins TRBV7-8 and TRBJ2-2; possible D gene TRBD2, 7 bases. Deletions cut 6 bases from V and 5 bases from J, with 22 bases between. CDR3 length: 17 amino acids. Germline V CDR1 and CDR2: SGHVS, FQNEAQ. The CDR3: CASSGGGGRTGTGELFF. In nucleotides, the CDR3 is TGTGCCAGCAGTGGCGGCGGGGGCCGAACGGGTACCGGGGAGCTGTTTTTT.

This chain uses TRBV5-4 with TRBJ2-5, with D perhaps assigned TRBD1 or TRBD2 (5 bases each). The CDR3 length is 16 residues. Trimming stripped 2 bases from V and 4 bases from J, with 18 bases between. Germline CDR1 is SGHNT and CDR2 is YYREEE (reference sequence). The DNA for the CDR3 is TGTGCCAGCAGCTTTGGGACGGCTCGTGGTGGAGAGACCCAGTACTTC. It translates to CASSFGTARGGETQYF.

This chain links TRBV9 with TRBJ2-6, with TRBD2 identical over 12 bases. The CDR3 runs to 18 residues. Per the germline V gene, CDR1 is SGDLS and CDR2 is YYNGEE. V shed 4 bases and J 4 bases; nucleotides not matched to a gene: 9. Here the CDR3 reads CASSPRLAGVGGANVLTF. The CDR3 region has the DNA TGTGCCAGCAGCCCGAGACTAGCGGGAGTAGGAGGGGCCAACGTCCTGACTTTC.

The chain is built from TRBV5-1 and TRBJ2-2; 8 nucleotides align to TRBD1. This CDR3 has 17 residues. Trimming removed 4 bases from V and 8 bases from J; junction bases left unmatched: 16. Germline CDR1 reads SGHRS; CDR2 reads YFSETQ. The CDR3 spells CASSTGTGQRLAGELFF. In DNA form, the CDR3 reads TGCGCCAGCAGCACGGGGACAGGCCAGAGGCTCGCGGGGGAGCTGTTTTTT.

The chain uses TRBV30 and TRBJ2-1, with a weak D call TRBD2 (6 bases). Between the trimmed V and J ends, which lost 1 base and 2 bases, there was a span of 18 bases. Germline V gene data show CDR1 as GTSNPN and CDR2 as SVGIG (reference sequence). The CDR3 is 17 residues long. The CDR3 sequence is CAWSGGSGGLAYNEQFF. In DNA, the CDR3 is TGTGCCTGGAGTGGGGGTAGCGGCGGTTTAGCCTACAATGAGCAGTTCTTC.

The chain employs TRBV6-1 and TRBJ2-6; no clear D gene. The germline V gene has CDR1 MNHNS and CDR2 SASEGT. The CDR3 covers 15 residues. V was pared by 2 bases and J by 1 base, with 6 bases between. The CDR3 DNA is TGTGCCAGCAGTGAAAGACTTTCTGGGGCCAACGTCCTGACTTTC. Protein sequence: CASSERLSGANVLTF.

The sample holds one count of this clone. The rearrangement uses TRBV9 and TRBJ1-2; D remains unclear. This CDR3 region has 13 residues. Per germline, CDR1 SGDLS and CDR2 YYNGEE. V was shortened by 2 bases and J by 3 bases, with 8 bases between the two germline ends. The CDR3 is CASSVRQDYGYTF. The CDR3 nucleotides are TGTGCCAGCAGCGTCCGACAAGACTATGGCTACACCTTC.

This chain links TRBV9 with TRBJ2-2; the match to TRBD1 covers 8 bases. Germline-derived CDR1 and CDR2 are SGDLS and YYNGEE. V gave up 0 bases and J gave up 2 bases; unmatched junction bases: 3. The CDR3 extends over 16 amino acids. CDR3 amino acids: CASSVVGQDNTGELFF. CDR3 coding DNA: TGTGCCAGCAGCGTAGTGGGACAGGACAACACCGGGGAGCTGTTTTTT.

This clone turned up a few times. The V gene is TRBV5-5, the J gene TRBJ2-7, with D uncertain. The CDR3 has 13 amino acids. V lost 1 base to trimming and J lost 1 base, with 6 bases between them. CDR1 and CDR2 (germline): SGHKS, YYEKEE (reference sequence). In nucleotides, the CDR3 is TGTGCCAGCAGCTTGTGGTTATCCTACGAGCAGTACTTC. Translation: CASSLWLSYEQYF.